This is a list of T cell receptor beta chains from one sample in a study of CD4 T cells in relation to SARS-CoV-2 and coronaviruses. Their specific antigens are unknown. Data came from immunoSEQ multiplex PCR; TCRdb stores just in-frame clones and leaves some out. In the table there are 15,000 to 20,000 clones, approximately 82% of which are singletons. Sequenced sample: CD4+ T cells from PBMCs, cultured in vitro. These receptors originate from a human donor in good health. The CDR3 runs from the conserved cysteine through the conserved F or W. Fields, in order: CDR3 length, V gene, D gene, clone size, J gene, CDR3 protein, CDR3 DNA. D genes are given only for firm matches. Some rows mark clone size as missing; the rest say once, few, many or name a class of expanded clone.

length: 14; V: TRBV6-5; D: .; size: .; J: TRBJ1-2; CDR3: CAGSGGRRAYGYTF; DNA: TGTGCCGGCAGCGGCGGACGGAGAGCCTATGGCTACACCTTC
length: 13; V: TRBV6-5; D: .; size: .; J: TRBJ1-4; CDR3: CASRPGAGEKLFF; DNA: TGTGCCAGCAGACCCGGGGCAGGTGAAAAACTGTTTTTT
length: 15; V: TRBV10-1; D: .; size: .; J: TRBJ2-6; CDR3: CASSDPGSGANVLTF; DNA: TGCGCCAGCAGTGACCCGGGCTCTGGGGCCAACGTCCTGACTTTC
length: 13; V: TRBV7-2; D: .; size: .; J: TRBJ2-3; CDR3: CASSLLSGDTQYF; DNA: TGTGCCAGCAGCTTACTATCTGGCGATACGCAGTATTTT
length: 14; V: TRBV28; D: TRBD1; size: medium-sized; J: TRBJ1-3; CDR3: CASTPTGSGNTIYF; DNA: TGTGCCAGCACCCCGACAGGGTCAGGAAACACCATATATTTT
length: 14; V: TRBV5-8; D: .; size: .; J: TRBJ2-1; CDR3: CASSPSTFSDEQFF; DNA: TGTGCCAGCAGCCCCTCGACCTTTAGCGATGAGCAGTTCTTC
length: 15; V: TRBV20-1; D: TRBD2; size: .; J: TRBJ2-7; CDR3: CSASISSGLFYEQYF; DNA: TGCAGTGCTAGTATATCTAGCGGACTTTTCTACGAGCAGTACTTC
length: 13; V: TRBV19; D: .; size: .; J: TRBJ1-1; CDR3: CASSILLNTEAFF; DNA: TGTGCCAGTAGTATTTTATTGAACACTGAAGCTTTCTTT
length: 14; V: TRBV5-1; D: .; size: .; J: TRBJ1-4; CDR3: CASSSSSTNEKLFF; DNA: TGCGCCAGCAGCTCTAGCTCAACTAATGAAAAACTGTTTTTT
length: 15; V: TRBV23-1; D: .; size: once; J: TRBJ2-7; CDR3: CASSQYASALCEQYF; DNA: TGCGCCAGCAGTCAATATGCTAGTGCTTTGTGCGAGCAGTACTTC
length: 16; V: TRBV10-3; D: .; size: .; J: TRBJ1-3; CDR3: CAISESISISGNTIYF; DNA: TGTGCCATCAGTGAGTCGATATCCATCTCTGGAAACACCATATATTTT
length: 15; V: TRBV5-1; D: TRBD1; size: once; J: TRBJ2-1; CDR3: CATARQGTWGNEQFF; DNA: TGCGCCACCGCCCGACAGGGAACCTGGGGCAATGAGCAGTTCTTC
length: 14; V: TRBV10-1; D: TRBD1; size: few; J: TRBJ1-3; CDR3: CASSRDSSGNTIYF; DNA: TGCGCCAGCAGCCGGGACAGCTCTGGAAACACCATATATTTT
length: 15; V: TRBV19; D: TRBD1; size: .; J: TRBJ2-1; CDR3: CASSPDRGWDNEQFF; DNA: TGTGCCAGTAGTCCGGACAGGGGTTGGGACAATGAGCAGTTCTTC
length: 12; V: TRBV6-5; D: .; size: .; J: TRBJ1-2; CDR3: CASSSGDYGYTF; DNA: TGTGCCAGCAGTTCAGGGGACTATGGCTACACCTTC
length: 16; V: TRBV20-1; D: .; size: .; J: TRBJ2-7; CDR3: CSASEWQTNPNYEQYF; DNA: TGCAGTGCTAGTGAGTGGCAGACCAACCCAAACTACGAGCAGTACTTC
length: 14; V: TRBV9; D: .; size: .; J: TRBJ2-2; CDR3: CASSVGNHVGELFF; DNA: TGTGCCAGCAGCGTAGGTAACCATGTAGGGGAGCTGTTTTTT
length: 16; V: TRBV9; D: TRBD1; size: once; J: TRBJ2-1; CDR3: CASSVAGGKSYNEQFF; DNA: TGTGCCAGCAGCGTAGCAGGGGGCAAGTCCTACAATGAGCAGTTCTTC
length: 15; V: TRBV10-1; D: .; size: .; J: TRBJ2-1; CDR3: CASSEHAAGDNEQFF; DNA: TGCGCCAGCAGTGAGCACGCAGCAGGGGACAATGAGCAGTTCTTC
length: 14; V: TRBV27; D: .; size: once; J: TRBJ1-5; CDR3: CASRLSISNQPQHF; DNA: TGTGCCAGCAGGCTCTCCATTAGCAATCAGCCCCAGCATTTT